This TCR beta chain appears in the sequencing data of a study of monozygotic twins with inflammatory bowel disease. TCRdb re-called the 5' RACE reads, yielding one record per CDR3 amino acid sequence without DNA. The repertoire shows about 110,000 distinct CDR3 sequences; the top ten hold approximately 13%. The authors isolated total RNA from whole blood without sorting T cells. The CDR3 covers 14 residues. Germline CDR1 SGHRS, CDR2 YFSETQ. This sequence originates from a human donor with ulcerative colitis or Crohn's disease, or a healthy co-twin of an affected twin (not recorded which). The rearrangement links TRBV5-1 to TRBJ2-1. Sequenced input: blood. The CDR3 sequence is CASSMGLSYNEQFF.